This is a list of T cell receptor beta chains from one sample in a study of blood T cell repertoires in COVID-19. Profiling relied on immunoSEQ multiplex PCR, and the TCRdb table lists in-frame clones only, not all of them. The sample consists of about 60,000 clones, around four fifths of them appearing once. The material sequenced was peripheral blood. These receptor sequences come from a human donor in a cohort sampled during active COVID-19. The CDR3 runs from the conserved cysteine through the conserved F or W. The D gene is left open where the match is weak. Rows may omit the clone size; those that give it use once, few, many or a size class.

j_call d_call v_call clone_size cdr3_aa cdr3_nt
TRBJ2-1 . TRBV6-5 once CASSRGDSYNEQFF TGTGCCAGCAGTAGGGGGGACAGTTACAATGAGCAGTTCTTC
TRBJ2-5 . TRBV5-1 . CASSLVPSQETQYF TGCGCCAGCAGCTTGGTCCCCAGTCAAGAGACCCAGTACTTC
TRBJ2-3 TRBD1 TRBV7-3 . CASSPIRTGIGGTDTQYF TGTGCCAGCAGCCCCATTAGGACAGGGATAGGGGGGACAGATACGCAGTATTTT
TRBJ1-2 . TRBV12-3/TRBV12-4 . CASSFSSSGYTF TGTGCCAGCAGTTTTTCATCCAGTGGCTACACCTTC
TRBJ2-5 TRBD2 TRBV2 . CAGSRESSGGRAQYF TGTGCCGGGTCAAGGGAGAGTAGCGGGGGGCGGGCCCAGTACTTC
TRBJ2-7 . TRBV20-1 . CSASQGAGYEQYF TGCAGTGCTAGTCAGGGTGCCGGATACGAGCAGTACTTC
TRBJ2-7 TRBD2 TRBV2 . CASSQLAGGTYEQYF TGTGCCAGCAGCCAGCTAGCGGGAGGAACCTACGAGCAGTACTTC
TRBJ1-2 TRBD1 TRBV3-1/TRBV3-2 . CASSRGTGQGAYGYTF TGTGCCAGCAGCCGGGGGACAGGACAGGGAGCCTATGGCTACACCTTC
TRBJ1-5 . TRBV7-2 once CASSLKSTGRDQPQHF TGTGCCAGCAGCTTAAAATCGACAGGACGAGATCAGCCCCAGCATTTT
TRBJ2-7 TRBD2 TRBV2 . CASSEGSSGREYEQYF TGTGCCAGCAGTGAGGGGTCTAGCGGGAGAGAATACGAGCAGTACTTC
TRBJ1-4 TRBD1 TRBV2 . CAWYRGIDEKLFF TGTGCCTGGTACAGGGGAATTGATGAAAAACTGTTTTTT
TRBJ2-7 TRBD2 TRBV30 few CAWSGLAGLSYEQYF TGTGCCTGGAGCGGCTTAGCGGGCCTCTCCTACGAGCAGTACTTC
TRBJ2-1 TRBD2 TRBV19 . CASKGGRAGNEQFF TGTGCCAGTAAGGGCGGGAGGGCCGGCAATGAGCAGTTCTTC
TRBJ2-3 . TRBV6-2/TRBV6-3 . CASSYMDTQYF TGTGCCAGCAGTTATATGGATACGCAGTATTTT
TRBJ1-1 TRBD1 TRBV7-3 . CASSLDRVSYTEAFF TGTGCCAGCAGCTTAGACAGGGTTTCGTACACTGAAGCTTTCTTT
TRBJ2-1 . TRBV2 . CASRLNRGGDEQFF TGTGCCAGCAGACTTAACCGGGGTGGTGATGAGCAGTTCTTC
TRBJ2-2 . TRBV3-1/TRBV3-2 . CASSHSGGTGELFF TGTGCCAGCAGCCATTCAGGAGGCACCGGGGAGCTGTTTTTT
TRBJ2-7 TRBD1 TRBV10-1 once CASSAGTVRYEQYF TGCGCCAGCAGTGCGGGGACAGTCCGCTACGAGCAGTACTTC
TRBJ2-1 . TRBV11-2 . CASSFGRTEVYNEQFF TGTGCCAGCAGCTTTGGTCGGACAGAAGTTTACAATGAGCAGTTCTTC
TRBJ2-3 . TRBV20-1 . CSASGGKGTDTQYF TGCAGTGCTAGTGGCGGGAAAGGCACAGATACGCAGTATTTT
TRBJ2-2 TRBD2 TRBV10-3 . CASRLGGGARGTGELFF TGTGCCTCCCGACTCGGCGGGGGGGCCAGGGGCACCGGGGAGCTGTTTTTT
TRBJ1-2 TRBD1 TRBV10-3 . CAISGPDRVGYTF TGTGCCATCAGTGGACCTGACAGGGTTGGCTACACCTTC
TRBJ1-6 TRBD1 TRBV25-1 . CASSEWTGGYSPLHF TGTGCCAGCAGTGAATGGACAGGGGGCTATTCACCCCTCCACTTT
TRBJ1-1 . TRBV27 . CASSLFKSQGSMNTEAFF TGTGCCAGCAGTTTATTTAAGTCCCAGGGCAGCATGAACACTGAAGCTTTCTTT
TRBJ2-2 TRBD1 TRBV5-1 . CASSFGQGNTGELFF TGCGCCAGCAGCTTTGGACAGGGAAACACCGGGGAGCTGTTTTTT
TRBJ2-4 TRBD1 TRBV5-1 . CASSFRTGNIQYF TGCGCCAGCAGCTTCCGGACAGGGAACATTCAGTACTTC
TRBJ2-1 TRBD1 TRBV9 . CASTPTGGYNEQFF TGTGCCAGCACCCCAACAGGGGGATACAATGAGCAGTTCTTC
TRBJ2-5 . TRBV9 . CASSVGQETQYF TGTGCCAGCAGCGTCGGCCAAGAGACCCAGTACTTC
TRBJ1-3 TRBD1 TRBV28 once CASSFAGTEGNTIYF TGTGCCAGCAGTTTTGCCGGGACAGAGGGAAACACCATATATTTT
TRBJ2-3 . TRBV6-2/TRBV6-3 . CASSSLRGGEDTQYF TGTGCCAGCAGTTCGTTGCGGGGAGGTGAAGATACGCAGTATTTT